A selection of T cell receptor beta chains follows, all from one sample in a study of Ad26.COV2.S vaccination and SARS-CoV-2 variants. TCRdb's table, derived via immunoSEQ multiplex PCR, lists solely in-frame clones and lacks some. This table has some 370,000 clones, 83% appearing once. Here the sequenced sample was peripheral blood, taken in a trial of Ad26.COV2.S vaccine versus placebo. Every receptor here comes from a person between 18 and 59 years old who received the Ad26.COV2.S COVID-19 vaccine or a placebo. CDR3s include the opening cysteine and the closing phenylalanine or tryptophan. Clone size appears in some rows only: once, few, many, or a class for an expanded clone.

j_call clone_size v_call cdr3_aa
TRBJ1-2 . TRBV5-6 CASSLGQGLGYGYTF
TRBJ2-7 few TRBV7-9 CASSRGLAGSYEQYF
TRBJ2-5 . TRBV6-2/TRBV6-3 CASSPERTSGGWTQYF
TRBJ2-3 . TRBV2 CASSQSGGDTQYF
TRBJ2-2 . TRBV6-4 CASSGTGWTGELFF
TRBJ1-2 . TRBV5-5 CASSRDSSSLWDGYTF
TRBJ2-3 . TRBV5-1 CASRLAGEKDTQYF
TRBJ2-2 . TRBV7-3 CASSSLGTGELFF
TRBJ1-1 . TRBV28 CASSFLGQRQGAFF
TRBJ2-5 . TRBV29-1 CSVDAGETQYF
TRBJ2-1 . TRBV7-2 CASSLGSFTTSNEQFF
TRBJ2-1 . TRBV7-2 CASSATGLAGSSSYNEQFF
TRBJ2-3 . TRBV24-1 CATSDFRTRELDTQYF
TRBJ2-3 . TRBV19 CATGWGTDTQYF
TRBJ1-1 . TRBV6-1 CASSESVWVTEAFF
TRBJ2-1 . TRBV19 CASSIPLWLGFYNEQFF
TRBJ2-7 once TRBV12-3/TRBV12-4 CASSPLRNEQYF
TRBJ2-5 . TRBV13 CASSRPLGTGLETQYF
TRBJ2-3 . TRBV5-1 CASSRSRSGPSTDTQYF
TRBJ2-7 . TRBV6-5 CASSYSMGQEQYF
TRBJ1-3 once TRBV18 CASSPLITGGSSGNTIYF
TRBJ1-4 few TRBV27 CASSPTGRRAEKLFF
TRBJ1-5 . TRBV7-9 CATHNWSQPQHF